One sample yielded the 31 T cell receptor beta chains listed below, sequenced in a study of response to subunit inactivated influenza vaccine. TCRdb re-called the RT-PCR reads through MiXCR, storing one row per CDR3 protein. The sample lists more than 700,000 distinct CDR3 sequences, around 20% seen once, with roughly 10% in the top ten. The material sequenced was PBMCs from blood, taken 5 days after vaccination. These TCRs come from a man aged 50 to 59 who received an inactivated influenza vaccine.

This clonotype turned up a few times. As DNA, the CDR3 is TGTGCCAGCAGCCCAGGGACTAGCGGGAGGGATGAGCAGTTCTTC. The encoded protein is CASSPGTSGRDEQFF. V usage is TRBV7-2 and J usage is TRBJ2-1; 16 positions agree with TRBD2. Germline V CDR1 and CDR2: SGHTA, FQGNSA. J gave up 8 bases and V 5 bases, and 3 bases lay outside the gene matches. The CDR3 is made up of 15 amino acids.

This clonotype was detected many times. DNA for the CDR3: TGCAGTGCAATGCTAGCGGGGGGGCGGAATGAGCAGTTCTTC. It is translated as CSAMLAGGRNEQFF. The chain employs TRBV20-1 and TRBJ2-1; 12 bases are shared with TRBD2. The V gene's germline CDR1 is DFQATT and CDR2 SNEGSKA (reference sequence). J gave up 7 bases and V 6 bases, and 7 bases lay outside the gene matches. The CDR3 extends over 14 amino acids.

The chain combines TRBV28 with TRBJ2-7; D unresolved. This CDR3 spans 10 amino acids. V was clipped by 6 bases and J by 2 bases, with 2 bases between them. CDR1 and CDR2 from the germline V gene are MDHEN and SYDVKM. Here the CDR3 DNA reads TGTGCCAGCAGGGCCTACGAGCAGTACTTC. Translated: CASRAYEQYF.

This clonotype has only a few counts. This chain uses TRBV5-1 with TRBJ1-1; D is unresolved. The CDR3 spans 14 residues. Trimming took 4 bases from V and 0 from J, leaving 10 bases between them. Germline V gene sequence: CDR1 SGHRS, CDR2 YFSETQ. For the CDR3, the DNA is TGCGCCAGCAGCCCGATGCCTCTGAACACTGAAGCTTTCTTT. Translation gives CASSPMPLNTEAFF.

The chain is built from TRBV7-9 and TRBJ2-1, with D perhaps TRBD2 (6 bases). V shed 2 bases and J shed 0 bases, with 11 bases lying between them. This CDR3 comprises 16 residues. CDR1 is SEHNR and CDR2 is FQNEAQ in the germline V gene (reference sequence). CDR3 amino acids: CASSLWAGPSYNEQFF. The CDR3 DNA sequence: TGTGCCAGCAGCTTATGGGCGGGGCCCTCCTACAATGAGCAGTTCTTC.

The chain has TRBV29-1 and TRBJ2-1; D is possibly TRBD2 (5 bases). The V and J ends lost 5 bases and 2 bases respectively, with 13 bases between them. The germline gives CDR1 SQVTM, CDR2 ANQGSEA. This CDR3 contains 14 residues. CDR3 sequence reads: CSVIWTETYNEQFF. In DNA, the CDR3 is TGCAGCGTTATTTGGACTGAAACCTACAATGAGCAGTTCTTC.

In its sample, this clonotype was seen a few times. The chain is built from TRBV20-1 and TRBJ2-3; 9 nucleotides align to TRBD2. The V gene's germline CDR1 is DFQATT and CDR2 SNEGSKA (reference sequence). This CDR3 contains 18 residues. The junction had 16 bases not matched to a gene; V was cut back by 6 bases and J by 0 bases. As DNA, the CDR3 is TGCAGTGCCCTGTCTTGGGCTAGCGGGAAAACTAGCACAGATACGCAGTATTTT. Translated, it gives CSALSWASGKTSTDTQYF.

This clonotype was detected only a few times. The V gene is TRBV20-1, the J gene TRBJ2-5; 8 nucleotides align to TRBD1. The V and J ends lost 1 base and 1 base, in that order; junction bases with no gene match: 2. The germline gives CDR1 DFQATT, CDR2 SNEGSKA (reference sequence). The CDR3 covers 14 residues. The CDR3 sequence: CSARGGQAQETQYF. In nucleotides, the CDR3 is TGCAGTGCTAGAGGGGGACAGGCCCAAGAGACCCAGTACTTC.

This clonotype was seen more than once but under ten times. V and J are TRBV6-5 and TRBJ1-1; 7 bases map to TRBD1. Germline lookup yields CDR1 MNHEY and CDR2 SVGAGI. The CDR3 spans 15 residues. The junction had 7 bases not matched to a gene; V was cut back by 4 bases and J by 2 bases. The CDR3 here is CASSSTTGHNTEAFF. DNA of the CDR3: TGTGCCAGCAGTTCGACGACAGGGCATAACACTGAAGCTTTCTTT.

The chain recombines TRBV6-2 or TRBV6-3 with TRBJ1-4, with D possibly being TRBD1 (5 bases). The V gene lost 0 bases and the J gene lost 7 bases, with 9 bases spanning the gap. The germline CDR1 and CDR2 sequences are MNHEY and SVGEGT. The CDR3 spans 14 residues. The chain's CDR3 is CASSYSTVIEKLFF. CDR3 DNA sequence: TGTGCCAGCAGTTACTCGACAGTGATTGAAAAACTGTTTTTT.

This clonotype has only a few counts. This chain uses TRBV10-3 with TRBJ2-2; 7 bases are shared with TRBD1. The germline gives CDR1 ENHRY, CDR2 SYGVKD. The V segment lost 2 bases and the J segment 5 bases; nucleotides outside the gene matches: 2. The CDR3 is 14 amino acids. CDR3 protein: CAISEETGTGELFF. The CDR3 DNA reads TGTGCCATCAGTGAGGAGACAGGGACCGGGGAGCTGTTTTTT.

This chain connects TRBV4-3 to TRBJ1-5; no clear D. Germline lookup yields CDR1 LGHNA and CDR2 YSLEER. V shed 5 bases and J shed 5 bases, with 16 bases lying between them. The CDR3 length is 15 residues. CDR3 coding DNA: TGCGCCAGCAGCTCGGACTCCGGGTTGGATCAGCCCCAGCATTTT. Protein: CASSSDSGLDQPQHF.

The chain combines TRBV27 with TRBJ2-5, with a weak D call TRBD1 (6 bases). This CDR3 is built from 14 residues. Trimming removed 3 bases at V and 2 bases at J, with 10 bases between. Germline assignment: CDR1 MNHEY and CDR2 SMNVEV (reference sequence). DNA for the CDR3: TGTGCCAGCAGTTTTCGGACAGATCAAGAGACCCAGTACTTC. It is translated as CASSFRTDQETQYF.

The chain carries TRBV4-3 and TRBJ2-3; TRBD1 matches 7 bases. With V trimmed by 5 bases and J by 5 bases, 7 bases remained unmatched. The germline V gene has CDR1 LGHNA and CDR2 YSLEER. This CDR3 comprises 14 residues. The CDR3 DNA reads TGCGCCAGCAGCACACGACAGGGCCTAGATACGCAGTATTTT. Its protein product is CASSTRQGLDTQYF.

This clonotype was found a few times. The chain joins TRBV11-2 to TRBJ2-7; the D gene could be TRBD1 or TRBD2 (5 bases each). The CDR3 extends over 14 amino acids. Deletions cut 3 bases from V and 4 bases from J, with 13 bases between. Germline V gives CDR1 SGHAT, CDR2 FQNNGV. The CDR3 region is CASSLIRGRYEQYF. The CDR3 nucleotides are TGTGCCAGCAGCTTGATCCGGGGCAGGTACGAGCAGTACTTC.

In this sample, this clonotype turned up a few times. The chain joins TRBV5-6 to TRBJ2-3, with 8 bases aligning to TRBD2. The V and J ends lost 9 bases and 12 bases, in that order; junction bases with no gene match: 12. CDR3 length: 12 amino acids. Germline V gene lookup returns CDR1 SGHDT and CDR2 YYEEEE. CDR3: CATSPGSGSQYF. The CDR3 DNA sequence: TGTGCCACCTCCCCCGGGAGCGGGAGTCAGTATTTT.

The chain links TRBV11-2 to TRBJ1-2; no reliable D call. V was pared by 4 bases and J by 8 bases, with 32 bases between. Germline CDR1 SGHAT, CDR2 FQNNGV. The CDR3 runs to 19 residues. The CDR3 region is CASSSTSHHITSPRQGYTF. The CDR3, as DNA: TGTGCCAGCAGCTCCACCTCCCACCACATTACATCCCCCCGCCAGGGCTACACCTTC.

This clonotype was seen ten or more times. The V and J genes are TRBV12-3 or TRBV12-4 and TRBJ2-5; perhaps TRBD2 as D (6 bases). The germline V and J ends were trimmed by 3 bases and 5 bases, with 10 bases remaining between them. CDR3 length: 13 amino acids. CDR3 in DNA: TGTGCCAGCAGTTTTGGCGGGACGGAGACCCAGTACTTC. It encodes CASSFGGTETQYF.

This clonotype occurred a few times. The chain has TRBV6-1 and TRBJ2-2; 9 bases are a match to TRBD1. The CDR3 runs 15 residues. Germline CDR1 MNHNS, CDR2 SASEGT. V lost 6 bases and J lost 7; bases outside the gene matches: 9. The CDR3 sequence: CASSETDRGIGELFF. For the CDR3, the DNA is TGTGCCAGCAGCGAGACGGACAGGGGAATCGGGGAGCTGTTTTTT.

Here the CDR3 DNA reads TGCAGTGCGAAAGGGACAGCCACTGAAGCTTTCTTT. Translating it yields CSAKGTATEAFF. The chain carries TRBV20-1 and TRBJ1-1; TRBD1 agrees at 7 bases. CDR3 size: 12 residues. Trimming cost V 6 bases and J 4 bases; bases outside gene matches: 5. From germline, CDR1 is DFQATT and CDR2 SNEGSKA (reference sequence).

The chain uses TRBV2 and TRBJ1-5; the match to TRBD1 covers 8 bases. CDR1 SNHLY and CDR2 FYNNEI come from the germline V gene. The V and J ends lost 6 bases and 5 bases, in that order; junction bases with no gene match: 9. The CDR3 is 15 amino acids. CDR3 in amino acids: CASRGRTGKDQPQHF. The CDR3 nucleotides are TGTGCCAGCAGGGGGCGGACAGGGAAGGATCAGCCCCAGCATTTT.

The chain combines TRBV20-1 with TRBJ2-5; TRBD1 might be the D (5 bases). Trimming stripped 5 bases from V and 0 bases from J, with 10 bases between. CDR1 DFQATT and CDR2 SNEGSKA come from the germline V gene (reference sequence). CDR3 length equals 13 residues. The CDR3 protein is CSAPDTNQETQYF. CDR3 nucleotide sequence: TGCAGTGCTCCGGACACCAACCAAGAGACCCAGTACTTC.

This chain joins TRBV10-3 and TRBJ2-2; D call uncertain. V lost 5 bases and J lost 1, with 11 bases in between. CDR1 is ENHRY, CDR2 SYGVKD, per germline. The CDR3 has 15 residues. In nucleotides, the CDR3 is TGTGCCATCAGTCCACAGATCTTGAACACCGGGGAGCTGTTTTTT. The encoded protein is CAISPQILNTGELFF.

The genes are TRBV20-1 and TRBJ1-6; D uncertain. The V gene lost 0 bases and the J gene lost 12 bases, with 18 bases spanning the gap. This CDR3 has 15 residues. The germline V gene encodes CDR1 DFQATT and CDR2 SNEGSKA (reference sequence). The CDR3 bases are TGCAGTGCTAGAGATCGCGCATTTGGGCGAGAACCCCTCCACTTT. Amino acids: CSARDRAFGREPLHF.

The chain employs TRBV12-3 or TRBV12-4 and TRBJ1-4, with a tentative D call TRBD1 (6 bases). V dropped 2 bases and J dropped 8 bases, with 15 bases sitting between them. The CDR3 length is 15 residues. For the CDR3, the DNA is TGTGCCAGCAGTTTATCTGGGGGCGGAGGAGAAAAACTGTTTTTT. Encoded protein: CASSLSGGGGEKLFF.

The chain recombines TRBV20-1 with TRBJ1-1; D is undetermined. The CDR3 is 14 amino acids. V dropped 1 base and J dropped 1 base, with 10 bases sitting between them. Germline-derived CDR1 and CDR2 are DFQATT and SNEGSKA (reference sequence). The CDR3 is CSARAPVGNTEAFF. The CDR3 bases are TGCAGTGCTAGAGCCCCGGTAGGGAACACTGAAGCTTTCTTT.

The chain carries TRBV12-3 or TRBV12-4 and TRBJ2-7; D unresolved. Trimming took 6 bases from V and 5 from J, leaving 11 bases between them. This CDR3 region has 12 residues. CDR3 in amino acids: CASSSPLHEQYF. The CDR3 nucleotides read TGTGCCAGCAGCTCTCCCCTACACGAGCAGTACTTC.

J is TRBJ1-4 and V is TRBV28; 8 nucleotides match TRBD1. The CDR3 length is 17 residues. Germline trimming cut 6 bases from V and 15 bases from J; bases unmatched to any gene: 24. The germline CDR1 and CDR2 sequences are MDHEN and SYDVKM. The CDR3 coding sequence is TGTGCCAGCAGCGAGCTCACGGACAGGGTCAGGGCAAAGGTCTTGTTTTTT. It is translated as CASSELTDRVRAKVLFF.

There are a few counts of this clonotype. The genes are TRBV27 and TRBJ2-7; D gene uncertain. The germline gives CDR1 MNHEY, CDR2 SMNVEV (reference sequence). V lost 5 bases to trimming and J lost 8 bases, with 7 bases between them. This CDR3 region has 10 residues. The CDR3 sequence is CASSEEQQYF. For the CDR3, the DNA is TGTGCCAGCAGTGAGGAGCAGCAGTACTTC.

The rearrangement joins TRBV5-6 to TRBJ2-7, with D tentatively TRBD1 or TRBD2 (5 bases each). This CDR3 spans 15 amino acids. CDR1 and CDR2 (germline): SGHDT, YYEEEE. Trimming left V 0 bases short and J 0 bases short, with 10 bases between. The CDR3 nucleotides are TGTGCCAGCAGCTTGGGGGACGCCCGCTCCTACGAGCAGTACTTC. This codes for CASSLGDARSYEQYF.

This clonotype was counted a few times. The CDR3 loop reads CASRSGETEKLFF. CDR3 bases: TGCGCCAGCAGGTCGGGGGAAACTGAAAAACTGTTTTTT. The chain employs TRBV5-1 and TRBJ1-4, with TRBD1 as a possible D gene (5 bases). V gave up 5 bases and J gave up 7 bases, with 12 bases separating them. CDR3 length: 13 amino acids. CDR1 is SGHRS, CDR2 YFSETQ, per germline.